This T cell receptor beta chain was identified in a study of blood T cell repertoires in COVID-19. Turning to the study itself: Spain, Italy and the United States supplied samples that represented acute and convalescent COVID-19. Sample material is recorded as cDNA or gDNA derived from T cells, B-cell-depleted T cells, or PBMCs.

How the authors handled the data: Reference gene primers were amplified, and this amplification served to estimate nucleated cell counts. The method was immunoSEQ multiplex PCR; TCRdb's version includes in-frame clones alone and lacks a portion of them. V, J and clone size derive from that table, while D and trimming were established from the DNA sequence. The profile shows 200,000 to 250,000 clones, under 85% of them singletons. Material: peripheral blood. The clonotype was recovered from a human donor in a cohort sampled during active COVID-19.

The CDR3 reads CASTQGGANYGYTF. The CDR3 region has the DNA TGCGCCAGCACCCAGGGAGGGGCGAACTATGGCTACACCTTC. The rearrangement links TRBV5-1 to TRBJ1-2; TRBD1 is a possible D gene (5 bases). This CDR3 is built from 14 residues. The germline gives CDR1 SGHRS, CDR2 YFSETQ. The germline V and J ends were trimmed by 6 bases and 2 bases, with 14 bases remaining between them.